This T cell receptor (beta chain) emerged from a study of PD-1 blockade in mismatch repair-deficient tumors. About the research overall: Patients had 12 mismatch repair-deficient cancer types and were previously treated and progressing. Study findings and constraints: Tumor-resident clones, often undetectable pretreatment in blood, expanded then contracted after pembrolizumab.

Germline V gene sequence: CDR1 MNHEY, CDR2 SVGAGI. V lost 2 bases to trimming and J lost 5 bases, with 12 bases between them. This CDR3 comprises 15 residues. TCRs were sequenced from a few patients responding to pembrolizumab. As concerns this clone: Its cognate antigen is unknown.

TCRdb's table, derived via immunoSEQ multiplex PCR, lists solely in-frame clones and lacks some. Found here are about 100,000 clones, about 79% of them singletons; the top ten hold 6.3%. This material consisted of peripheral blood, taken about 33 weeks after starting pembrolizumab. This clonotype was obtained from an adult with mismatch repair-deficient cancer. The rearrangement uses TRBV6-5 and TRBJ1-4; the D gene is possibly TRBD1 (5 bases). CDR3 DNA sequence: TGTGCCAGCAGTTACACGGGCAGGGTGAATGAAAAACTGTTTTTT. Amino acids: CASSYTGRVNEKLFF.